A selection of T cell receptor beta chains follows, all from one sample in a study of early T cells in non-severe SARS-CoV-2 infection. TCRdb processed the 5' RACE reads anew with MiXCR; each CDR3 protein has one entry. Of around 50,000 distinct CDR3 sequences in the sample, 5.6% were seen once. The sequencing sample was made of whole blood. The receptors were sampled from an adult who was a healthcare worker with PCR-confirmed SARS-CoV-2 infection or an uninfected control (not recorded which). CDR3s include the opening cysteine and the closing phenylalanine or tryptophan. A D gene is named only where the DNA matches it firmly. Clone size is given for some rows only: seen once, a few or many times, or a class if the clone is expanded.

d_call j_call clone_size v_call cdr3_nt cdr3_aa
- TRBJ2-1 many TRBV20-1 TGCAGTGCATCCGGGACGGTTGTCAATGAGCAGTTCTTC CSASGTVVNEQFF
TRBD1 TRBJ1-6 many TRBV4-3 TGCGCCAGCAGCCACGGACAGGGAGATTCACCCCTCCACTTT CASSHGQGDSPLHF
- TRBJ2-3 many TRBV6-1 TGTGCCAGCAGTGAGGTTCGCACAGATACGCAGTATTTT CASSEVRTDTQYF
- TRBJ1-5 many TRBV7-2 TGTGCCAGCAGCTTGGACGGAAACAATCAGCCCCAGCATTTT CASSLDGNNQPQHF
TRBD1 TRBJ1-2 many TRBV7-8 TGTGCCAGCAGCTTAGAAGGGCGACAGGGGGCGAAAGGCTACACCTTC CASSLEGRQGAKGYTF
- TRBJ2-7 few TRBV3-1 TGTGCCAGCAGCCTACAGTCAGCGGCCTCCTACGAGCAGTACTTC CASSLQSAASYEQYF
- TRBJ1-2 many TRBV6-2/TRBV6-3 TGTGCCAGCAGTTACGACAGAATCACCCGCTACACCTTC CASSYDRITRYTF
- TRBJ2-1 many TRBV10-3 TGTGCCATCACCGACGATCCCTCCTACAATGAGCAGTTCTTC CAITDDPSYNEQFF
TRBD2 TRBJ2-5 - TRBV3-1 TGTGCCAGCAGCCCCCCGGGTAGCGGGGCCGGGGAGACCCAGTACTTC CASSPPGSGAGETQYF
- TRBJ1-5 many TRBV6-5 TGTGCCAGCAGTTACTCCAGGACCAATAGCAATCAGCCCCAGCATTTT CASSYSRTNSNQPQHF
TRBD1 TRBJ1-6 few TRBV20-1 TGCAGTGCTAGAGAGGGCCAGGGGGCGGGTAATTCACCCCTCCACTTT CSAREGQGAGNSPLHF
TRBD1 TRBJ2-5 few TRBV5-5 TGTGCCAGCAGTTGGATTCGACAGGGAACGGGAGAGACCCAGTACTTC CASSWIRQGTGETQYF
TRBD2 TRBJ2-7 many TRBV6-1 TGTGCCAGCATGGCGGGAGAATGGTACGAGCAGTACTTC CASMAGEWYEQYF
- TRBJ1-1 - TRBV5-4 TGTGCCAGCACCAGCAGGGGTTCTAGGACTGAAGCTTTCTTT CASTSRGSRTEAFF
- TRBJ2-7 many TRBV30 TGTGCCTGGAGTGTACTCGCGCTCGGCAGCCACTACGAGCAGTACTTC CAWSVLALGSHYEQYF
- TRBJ1-2 - TRBV18 TGTGCCAGCTCACCGGACCCTCTCGGGGGAGGCTACACCTTC CASSPDPLGGGYTF
TRBD1 TRBJ2-7 many TRBV6-5 TGTGCCAGCAGTAACCGGGACAGGGGTGAGCAGTACTTC CASSNRDRGEQYF
- TRBJ1-2 many TRBV4-3 TGCGCCAGCAGCCAACCTACGACAGACCGAAACTATGGCTACACCTTC CASSQPTTDRNYGYTF
- TRBJ1-2 many TRBV7-8 TGTGCCAGCAGCTTAGAGGGTGGAACTAGGGGCGGCTACACCTTC CASSLEGGTRGGYTF
- TRBJ2-7 - TRBV27 TGTGCCAGCAGTTTTTATAGGGGCGAGCAGTACTTC CASSFYRGEQYF
- TRBJ1-1 few TRBV12-3/TRBV12-4 TGTGCCAGCAGTGATTACAACGGGCCCGACGGGGCTTTCTTT CASSDYNGPDGAFF
- TRBJ1-4 many TRBV7-2 TGTGCCAGCAGCCCGGCGGGCAGCAGAAAACTGTTTTTT CASSPAGSRKLFF
- TRBJ2-1 - TRBV7-9 TGTGCCAGCAGCTCCGGGCCGTCGGGGCAGTTCTTC CASSSGPSGQFF
- TRBJ2-1 few TRBV5-4 TGTGCCAGCAGCATAAGACAGGCAATCTCCTACAATGAGCAGTTCTTC CASSIRQAISYNEQFF
- TRBJ1-6 many TRBV23-1 TGCGCCAGCAGTCCGAGTACAACGCGGATGTCACCCCTCCACTTT CASSPSTTRMSPLHF